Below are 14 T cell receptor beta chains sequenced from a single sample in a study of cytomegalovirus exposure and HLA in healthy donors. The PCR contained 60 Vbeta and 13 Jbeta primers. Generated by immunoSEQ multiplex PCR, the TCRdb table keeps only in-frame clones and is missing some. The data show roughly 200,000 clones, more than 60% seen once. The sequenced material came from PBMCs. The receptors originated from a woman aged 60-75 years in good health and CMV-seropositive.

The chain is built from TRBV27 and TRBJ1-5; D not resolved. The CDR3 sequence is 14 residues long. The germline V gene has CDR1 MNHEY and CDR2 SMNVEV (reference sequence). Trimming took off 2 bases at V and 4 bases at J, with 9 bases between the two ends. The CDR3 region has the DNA TGTGCCAGCAGTTTAGAGAGACTTAATCAGCCCCAGCATTTT. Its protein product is CASSLERLNQPQHF.

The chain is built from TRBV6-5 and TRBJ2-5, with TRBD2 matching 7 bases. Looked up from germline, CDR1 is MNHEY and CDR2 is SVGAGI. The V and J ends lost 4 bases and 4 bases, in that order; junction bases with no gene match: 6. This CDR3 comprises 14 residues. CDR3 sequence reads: CASSSRRTRETQYF. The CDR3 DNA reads TGTGCCAGCAGTTCCCGAAGGACTAGAGAGACCCAGTACTTC.

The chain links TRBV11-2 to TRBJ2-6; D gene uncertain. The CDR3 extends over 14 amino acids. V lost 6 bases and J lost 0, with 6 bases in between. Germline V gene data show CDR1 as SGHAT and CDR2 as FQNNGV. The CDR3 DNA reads TGTGCCAGCAGACTAAACTCTGGGGCCAACGTCCTGACTTTC. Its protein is CASRLNSGANVLTF.

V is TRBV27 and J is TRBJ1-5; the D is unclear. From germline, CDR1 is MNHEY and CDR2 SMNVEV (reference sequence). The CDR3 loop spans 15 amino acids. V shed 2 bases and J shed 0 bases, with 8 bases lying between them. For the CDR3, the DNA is TGTGCCAGCAGTTTAGGCCACCTTAGCAATCAGCCCCAGCATTTT. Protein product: CASSLGHLSNQPQHF.

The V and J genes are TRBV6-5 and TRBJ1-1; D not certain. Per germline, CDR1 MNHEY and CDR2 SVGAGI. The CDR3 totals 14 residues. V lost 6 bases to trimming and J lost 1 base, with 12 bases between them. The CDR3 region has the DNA TGTGCCAGCAGCTCCCAGGTAAAGAACACTGAAGCTTTCTTT. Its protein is CASSSQVKNTEAFF.

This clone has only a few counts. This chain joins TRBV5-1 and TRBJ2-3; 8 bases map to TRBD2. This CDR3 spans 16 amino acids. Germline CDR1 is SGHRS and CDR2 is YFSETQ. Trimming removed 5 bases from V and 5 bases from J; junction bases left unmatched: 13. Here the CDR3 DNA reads TGCGCCAGCAGAATTGGGGCCGGACTAGCTGTAGATACGCAGTATTTT. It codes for CASRIGAGLAVDTQYF.

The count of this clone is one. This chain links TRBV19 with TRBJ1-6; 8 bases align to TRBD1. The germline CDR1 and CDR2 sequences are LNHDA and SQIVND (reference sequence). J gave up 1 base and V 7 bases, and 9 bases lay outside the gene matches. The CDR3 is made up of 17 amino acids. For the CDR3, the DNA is TGTGCCAGTACCGGCCGGCAGGGGGCTTCCTATAATTCACCCCTCCACTTT. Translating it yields CASTGRQGASYNSPLHF.

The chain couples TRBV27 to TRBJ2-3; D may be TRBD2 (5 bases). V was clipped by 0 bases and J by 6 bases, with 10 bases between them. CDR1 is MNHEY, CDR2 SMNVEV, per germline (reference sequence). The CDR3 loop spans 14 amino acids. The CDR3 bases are TGTGCCAGCAGTTTATCGTCCGGGATGGATACGCAGTATTTT. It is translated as CASSLSSGMDTQYF.

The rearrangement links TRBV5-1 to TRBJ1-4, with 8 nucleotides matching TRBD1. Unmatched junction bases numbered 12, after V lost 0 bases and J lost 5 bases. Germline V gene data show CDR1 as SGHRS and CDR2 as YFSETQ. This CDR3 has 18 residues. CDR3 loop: CASSLDRTGQGKNEKLFF. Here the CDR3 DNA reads TGCGCCAGCAGCTTGGACCGGACAGGGCAGGGGAAGAATGAAAAACTGTTTTTT.

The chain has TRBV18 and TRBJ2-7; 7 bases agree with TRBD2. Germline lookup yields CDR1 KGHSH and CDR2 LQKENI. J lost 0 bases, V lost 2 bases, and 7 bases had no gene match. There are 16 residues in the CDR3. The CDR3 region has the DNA TGTGCCAGCTCACCATATGGGGGGGACGCCTCCTACGAGCAGTACTTC. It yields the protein CASSPYGGDASYEQYF.

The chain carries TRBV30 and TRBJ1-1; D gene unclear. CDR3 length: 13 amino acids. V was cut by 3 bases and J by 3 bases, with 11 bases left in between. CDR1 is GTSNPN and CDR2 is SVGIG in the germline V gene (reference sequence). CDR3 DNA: TGTGCCTGGAGAGAAACGGGTGACACTGAAGCTTTCTTT. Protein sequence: CAWRETGDTEAFF.

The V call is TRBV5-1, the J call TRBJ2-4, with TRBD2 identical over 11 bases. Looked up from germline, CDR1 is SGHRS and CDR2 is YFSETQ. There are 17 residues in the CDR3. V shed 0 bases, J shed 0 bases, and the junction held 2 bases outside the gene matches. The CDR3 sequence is CASSLGLAGIAKNIQYF. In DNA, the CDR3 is TGCGCCAGCAGCTTGGGACTAGCGGGGATAGCCAAAAACATTCAGTACTTC.

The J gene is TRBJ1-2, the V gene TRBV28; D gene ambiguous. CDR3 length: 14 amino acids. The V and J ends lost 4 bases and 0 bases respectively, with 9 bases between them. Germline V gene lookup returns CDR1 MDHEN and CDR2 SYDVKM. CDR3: CASSYQVSNYGYTF. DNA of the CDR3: TGTGCCAGCAGTTACCAGGTTTCTAACTATGGCTACACCTTC.

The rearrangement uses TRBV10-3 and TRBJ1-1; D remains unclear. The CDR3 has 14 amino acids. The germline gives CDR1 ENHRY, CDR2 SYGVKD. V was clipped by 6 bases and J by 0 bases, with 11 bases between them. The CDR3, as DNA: TGTGCCATCAGGATACAAGTTTTGAACACTGAAGCTTTCTTT. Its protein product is CAIRIQVLNTEAFF.